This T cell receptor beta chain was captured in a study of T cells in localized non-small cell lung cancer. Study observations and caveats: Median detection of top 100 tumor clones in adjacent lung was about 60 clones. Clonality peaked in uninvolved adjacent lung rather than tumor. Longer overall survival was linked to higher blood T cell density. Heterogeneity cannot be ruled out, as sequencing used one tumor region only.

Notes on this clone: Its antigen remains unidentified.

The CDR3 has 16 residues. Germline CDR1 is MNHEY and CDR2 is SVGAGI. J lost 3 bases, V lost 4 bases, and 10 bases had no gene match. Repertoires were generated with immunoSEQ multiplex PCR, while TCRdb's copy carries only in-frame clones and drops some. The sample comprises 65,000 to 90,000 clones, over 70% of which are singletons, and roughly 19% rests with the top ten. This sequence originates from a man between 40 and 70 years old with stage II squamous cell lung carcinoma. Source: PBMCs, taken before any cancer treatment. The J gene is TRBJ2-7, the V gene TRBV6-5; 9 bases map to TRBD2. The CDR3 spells CASSSPRGGGGYEQYF. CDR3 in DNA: TGTGCCAGCAGTTCTCCCCGCGGGGGGGGAGGCTACGAGCAGTACTTC.